The rows below give T cell receptor beta chains drawn from one sample of a study of blood T cell repertoires in COVID-19. Method: immunoSEQ multiplex PCR; TCRdb's copy keeps in-frame clones and lacks some. Among approximately 200,000 clones listed, roughly 80% were seen once. Material: PBMCs or T cells enriched from blood (not recorded which). The receptor set was obtained from a man aged 35-49 years who had recovered from COVID-19. CDR3s include the opening cysteine and the closing phenylalanine or tryptophan. Each record gives: V gene, J gene, D gene, clone size, CDR3 DNA, CDR3 protein. The D gene is left open where the match is weak. Some rows have no size entry. The others give once, few or many, or a class for an expanded clone.

V gene: TRBV6-2/TRBV6-3
J gene: TRBJ2-5
D gene: TRBD2
clone size: -
CDR3 DNA: TGTGCCAGCAGTTCCCCGCGACTAGCGGGAGGGGAGACCCAGTACTTC
CDR3 protein: CASSSPRLAGGETQYF

V gene: TRBV18
J gene: TRBJ2-1
D gene: TRBD2
clone size: -
CDR3 DNA: TGTGCCAGCTCACCCGTTAGCGGGAGGGCCTACAATGAGCAGTTCTTC
CDR3 protein: CASSPVSGRAYNEQFF

V gene: TRBV6-2/TRBV6-3
J gene: TRBJ2-2
D gene: -
clone size: -
CDR3 DNA: TGTGCCAGCAGCCGACCAGGGGTATGGGCCGGGGAGCTGTTTTTT
CDR3 protein: CASSRPGVWAGELFF

V gene: TRBV10-2
J gene: TRBJ2-1
D gene: -
clone size: once
CDR3 DNA: TGCGCCAGCACGTCCCCGTCCCAGCAGCGCAATGAGCAGTTCTTC
CDR3 protein: CASTSPSQQRNEQFF

V gene: TRBV6-1
J gene: TRBJ1-2
D gene: -
clone size: -
CDR3 DNA: TGTGCCAGCAGTGAAGAGGAGGATCTTTATGGCTACACCTTC
CDR3 protein: CASSEEEDLYGYTF

V gene: TRBV10-1
J gene: TRBJ1-3
D gene: -
clone size: -
CDR3 DNA: TGCGCCAGCACCGGAGGGGGGGCTGGAAACACCATATATTTT
CDR3 protein: CASTGGGAGNTIYF

V gene: TRBV7-2
J gene: TRBJ2-7
D gene: -
clone size: -
CDR3 DNA: TGTGCCAGCAGCTACCGGACTTCTCCCACCCTCGTACCCTACGAGCAGTACTTC
CDR3 protein: CASSYRTSPTLVPYEQYF

V gene: TRBV2
J gene: TRBJ2-3
D gene: TRBD1
clone size: -
CDR3 DNA: TGTGCCAGCAGTGAGGGGACAGGGTCGGTTGCGCAGTATTTT
CDR3 protein: CASSEGTGSVAQYF

V gene: TRBV7-2
J gene: TRBJ2-3
D gene: TRBD2
clone size: -
CDR3 DNA: TGTGCCAGCATTCCGGGACTAGCGGCAGATACGCAGTATTTT
CDR3 protein: CASIPGLAADTQYF

V gene: TRBV3-1/TRBV3-2
J gene: TRBJ1-2
D gene: TRBD1
clone size: -
CDR3 DNA: TGTGCCAGCAGCCTCACGGACAGGGGGCGTAGCGATGGCTACACCTTC
CDR3 protein: CASSLTDRGRSDGYTF

V gene: TRBV3-1/TRBV3-2
J gene: TRBJ1-2
D gene: TRBD1
clone size: -
CDR3 DNA: TGTGCCAGCAGCCAAACGGGGACAGAGTATGGCTACACCTTC
CDR3 protein: CASSQTGTEYGYTF

V gene: TRBV7-9
J gene: TRBJ2-5
D gene: TRBD1
clone size: -
CDR3 DNA: TGTGCCAGCAGAAGGACAGGGGGCGAAGAGACCCAGTACTTC
CDR3 protein: CASRRTGGEETQYF

V gene: TRBV7-3
J gene: TRBJ1-1
D gene: TRBD1
clone size: -
CDR3 DNA: TGTGCCAGCAGCTCGACAGGGGAAACTGAAGCTTTCTTT
CDR3 protein: CASSSTGETEAFF

V gene: TRBV30
J gene: TRBJ1-2
D gene: -
clone size: -
CDR3 DNA: TGTGCCTGGGCATACGGACGCGGGGGGGACAACCCTAACTATGGCTACACCTTC
CDR3 protein: CAWAYGRGGDNPNYGYTF

V gene: TRBV7-2
J gene: TRBJ1-5
D gene: -
clone size: -
CDR3 DNA: TGTGCCAGCAGCTTAGCCTCAGGGGGCAATCAGCCCCAGCATTTT
CDR3 protein: CASSLASGGNQPQHF

V gene: TRBV5-1
J gene: TRBJ2-7
D gene: TRBD1
clone size: -
CDR3 DNA: TGCGCCAGCAGGACGCCCGGACAGGCGTCCGAGCAGTACTTC
CDR3 protein: CASRTPGQASEQYF

V gene: TRBV20-1
J gene: TRBJ2-7
D gene: -
clone size: -
CDR3 DNA: TGCAGTGCCTACGCGCGGGAGCAGTACTTC
CDR3 protein: CSAYAREQYF

V gene: TRBV27
J gene: TRBJ1-6
D gene: -
clone size: -
CDR3 DNA: TGTGCCAGCAGTTTAACGTCAGGATCCTATAATTCACCCCTCCACTTT
CDR3 protein: CASSLTSGSYNSPLHF

V gene: TRBV10-3
J gene: TRBJ1-1
D gene: -
clone size: -
CDR3 DNA: TGTGCCATCGCGGTAGGGGATTACACTGAAGCTTTCTTT
CDR3 protein: CAIAVGDYTEAFF

V gene: TRBV5-1
J gene: TRBJ1-1
D gene: -
clone size: -
CDR3 DNA: TGCGCCAGCAGCCCCTTGGACAGGAACACTGAAGCTTTCTTT
CDR3 protein: CASSPLDRNTEAFF

V gene: TRBV24-1
J gene: TRBJ1-2
D gene: -
clone size: -
CDR3 DNA: TGTGCCACCAGTGATGTGACAGCCATCTATGGCTACACCTTC
CDR3 protein: CATSDVTAIYGYTF

V gene: TRBV6-5
J gene: TRBJ1-2
D gene: -
clone size: -
CDR3 DNA: TGTGCCAGCCGGGGTGGGGTTAACTATGGCTACACCTTC
CDR3 protein: CASRGGVNYGYTF

V gene: TRBV15
J gene: TRBJ2-1
D gene: TRBD2
clone size: -
CDR3 DNA: TGTGCCACCAGCAGAGCCCCACCCGGGACTAGCGGGAACGATGAGCAGTTCTTC
CDR3 protein: CATSRAPPGTSGNDEQFF

V gene: TRBV6-4
J gene: TRBJ2-1
D gene: TRBD2
clone size: -
CDR3 DNA: TGTGCCAGTAAAAAAACTAGCGGGCCCTACAATGAGCAGTTCTTC
CDR3 protein: CASKKTSGPYNEQFF

V gene: TRBV7-9
J gene: TRBJ2-2
D gene: TRBD2
clone size: -
CDR3 DNA: TGTGCCAGCAGCGCGGCCGGGAGGGCCCGGAACACCGGGGAGCTGTTTTTT
CDR3 protein: CASSAAGRARNTGELFF